This T cell receptor (beta chain) was sequenced during a study of blood T cell repertoires in COVID-19. Background on the study: Spain, Italy and the United States supplied samples that represented acute and convalescent COVID-19. T cells, B-cell-depleted T cells, or PBMCs supplied cDNA or gDNA.

The germline CDR1 and CDR2 sequences are LGHNA and YSLEER. This CDR3 is built from 14 residues. V lost 2 bases and J 2 bases, leaving 6 bases between the germline ends. In the study's own analysis: Amplifying reference gene primers gave estimates of nucleated cell counts. Libraries were prepared by immunoSEQ multiplex PCR; TCRdb keeps only in-frame clonotypes and omits some of them. That table furnishes V, J and clone size, whereas the DNA furnished D and trimming. The profile shows about 130,000 clones, about four fifths of them singletons. The chain has TRBV4-3 and TRBJ2-2, with D unclear. The sequence came from a man aged 40-55 years with active or convalescent COVID-19. The specimen was peripheral blood. The CDR3 coding sequence is TGCGCCAGCAGCCAACTAGGAAACACCGGGGAGCTGTTTTTT. Its translation: CASSQLGNTGELFF.